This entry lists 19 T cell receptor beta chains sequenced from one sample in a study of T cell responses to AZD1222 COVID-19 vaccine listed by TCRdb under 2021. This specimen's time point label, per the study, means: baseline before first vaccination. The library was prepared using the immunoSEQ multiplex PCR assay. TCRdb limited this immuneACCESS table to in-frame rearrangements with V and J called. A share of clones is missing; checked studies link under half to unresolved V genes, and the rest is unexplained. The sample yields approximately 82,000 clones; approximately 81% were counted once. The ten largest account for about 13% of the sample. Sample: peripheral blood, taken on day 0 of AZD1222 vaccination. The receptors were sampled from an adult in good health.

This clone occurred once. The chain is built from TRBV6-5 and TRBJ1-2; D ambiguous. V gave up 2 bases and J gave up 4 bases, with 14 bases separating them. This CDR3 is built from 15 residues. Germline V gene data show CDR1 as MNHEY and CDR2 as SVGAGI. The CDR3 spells CASSYRVGASYGYTF. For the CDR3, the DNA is TGTGCCAGCAGTTACAGAGTCGGAGCATCCTATGGCTACACCTTC.

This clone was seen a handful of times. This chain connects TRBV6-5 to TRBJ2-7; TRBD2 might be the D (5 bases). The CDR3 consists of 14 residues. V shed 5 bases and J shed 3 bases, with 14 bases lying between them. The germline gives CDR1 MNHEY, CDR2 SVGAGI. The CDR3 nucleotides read TGTGCCAGCAGTCCCCGGGGTACCTTCTACGAGCAGTACTTC. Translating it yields CASSPRGTFYEQYF.

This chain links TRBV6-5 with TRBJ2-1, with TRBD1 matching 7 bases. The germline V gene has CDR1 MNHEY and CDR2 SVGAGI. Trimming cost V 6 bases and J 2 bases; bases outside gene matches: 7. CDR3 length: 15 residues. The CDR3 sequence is CASRYTGVTYNEQFF. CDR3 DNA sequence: TGTGCCAGCAGATACACAGGGGTAACCTACAATGAGCAGTTCTTC.

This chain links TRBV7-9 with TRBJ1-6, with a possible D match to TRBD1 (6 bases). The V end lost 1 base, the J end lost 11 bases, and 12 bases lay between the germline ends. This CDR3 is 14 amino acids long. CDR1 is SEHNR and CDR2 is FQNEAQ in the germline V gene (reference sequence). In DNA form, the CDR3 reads TGTGCCAGCAGCTTAGAAGGCAGGGGTACACCCCTCCACTTT. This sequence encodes CASSLEGRGTPLHF.

The CDR3 bases are TGTGCCAGCAGCCCGGACAGGGGTAGTTCACCCCTCCACTTT. This sequence encodes CASSPDRGSSPLHF. The chain links TRBV7-2 to TRBJ1-6, with 9 bases aligning to TRBD1. The germline V gene has CDR1 SGHTA and CDR2 FQGNSA. The V and J ends lost 5 bases and 9 bases, in that order; junction bases with no gene match: 5. The CDR3 has 14 residues.

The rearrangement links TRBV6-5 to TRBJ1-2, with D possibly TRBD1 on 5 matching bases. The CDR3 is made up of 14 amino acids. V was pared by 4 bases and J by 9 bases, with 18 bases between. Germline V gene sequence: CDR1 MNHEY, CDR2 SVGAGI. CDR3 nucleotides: TGTGCCAGCAGTTCCGGGGCTGACAGTATACGCTACACCTTC. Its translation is CASSSGADSIRYTF.

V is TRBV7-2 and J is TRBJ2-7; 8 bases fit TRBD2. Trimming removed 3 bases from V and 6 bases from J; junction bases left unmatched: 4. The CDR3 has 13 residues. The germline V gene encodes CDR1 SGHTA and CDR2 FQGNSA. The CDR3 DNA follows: TGTGCCAGCAGCTTTAGACTAGCGACCGAGCAGTACTTC. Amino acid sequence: CASSFRLATEQYF.

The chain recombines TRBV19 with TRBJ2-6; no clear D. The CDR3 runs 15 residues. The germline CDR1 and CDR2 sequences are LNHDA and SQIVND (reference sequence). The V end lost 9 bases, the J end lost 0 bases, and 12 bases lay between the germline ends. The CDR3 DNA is TGTGCCAGCACCCGGAGTAACTCTGGGGCCAACGTCCTGACTTTC. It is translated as CASTRSNSGANVLTF.

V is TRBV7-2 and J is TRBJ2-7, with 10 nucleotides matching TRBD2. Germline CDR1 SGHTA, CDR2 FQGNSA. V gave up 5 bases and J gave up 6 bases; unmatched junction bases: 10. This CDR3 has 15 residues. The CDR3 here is CASSRMPLAGVEQYF. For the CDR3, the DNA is TGTGCCAGCAGCCGCATGCCTCTAGCGGGGGTCGAGCAGTACTTC.

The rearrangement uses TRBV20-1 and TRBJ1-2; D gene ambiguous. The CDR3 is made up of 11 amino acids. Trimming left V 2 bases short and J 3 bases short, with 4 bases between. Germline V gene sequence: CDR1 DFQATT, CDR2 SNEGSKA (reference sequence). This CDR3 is CSARLYYGYTF. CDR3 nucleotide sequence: TGCAGTGCTAGACTCTACTATGGCTACACCTTC.

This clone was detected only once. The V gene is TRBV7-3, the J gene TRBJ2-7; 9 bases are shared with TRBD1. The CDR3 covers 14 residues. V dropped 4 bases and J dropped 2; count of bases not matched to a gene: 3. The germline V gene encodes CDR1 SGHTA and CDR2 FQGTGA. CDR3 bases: TGTGCCAGCAGCTGTCGGGACAGGGCCTACGAGCAGTACTTC. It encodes CASSCRDRAYEQYF.

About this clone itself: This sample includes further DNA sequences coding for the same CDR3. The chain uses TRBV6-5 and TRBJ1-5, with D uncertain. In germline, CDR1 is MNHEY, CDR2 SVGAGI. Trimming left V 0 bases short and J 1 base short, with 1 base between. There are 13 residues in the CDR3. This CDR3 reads CASSYSSNQPQHF. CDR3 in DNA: TGTGCCAGCAGTTACTCGAGCAATCAGCCCCAGCATTTT.

The CDR3, as DNA: TGTGCCAGCAGTCGGGGTGGAGGGGTTTCTTCGTACGAGCAGTACTTC. Residues: CASSRGGGVSSYEQYF. V usage is TRBV6-2 or TRBV6-3 and J usage is TRBJ2-7; D might be TRBD2 (6 bases). CDR1 is MNHEY, CDR2 SVGEGT, per germline. The germline V and J ends were trimmed by 5 bases and 4 bases, with 21 bases remaining between them. The CDR3 runs to 16 residues.

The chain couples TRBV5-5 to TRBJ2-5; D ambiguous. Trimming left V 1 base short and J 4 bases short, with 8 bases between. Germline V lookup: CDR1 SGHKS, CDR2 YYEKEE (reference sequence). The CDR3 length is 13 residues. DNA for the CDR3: TGTGCCAGCAGCTTGTGGCAGCCAGAGACCCAGTACTTC. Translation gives CASSLWQPETQYF.

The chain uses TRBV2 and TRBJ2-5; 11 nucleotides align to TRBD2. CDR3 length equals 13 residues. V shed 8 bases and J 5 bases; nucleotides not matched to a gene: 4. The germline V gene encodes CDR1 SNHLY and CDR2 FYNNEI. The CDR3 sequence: CASLAGGPETQYF. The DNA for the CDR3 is TGTGCCAGCTTAGCGGGGGGGCCTGAGACCCAGTACTTC.

The CDR3: CASSSDKNTEAFF. The CDR3 DNA sequence: TGCGCCAGCAGCTCTGACAAGAACACTGAAGCTTTCTTT. The chain combines TRBV5-1 with TRBJ1-1, with D unresolved. The CDR3 has 13 residues. V was clipped by 3 bases and J by 1 base, with 7 bases between them. Germline CDR1 is SGHRS and CDR2 is YFSETQ.

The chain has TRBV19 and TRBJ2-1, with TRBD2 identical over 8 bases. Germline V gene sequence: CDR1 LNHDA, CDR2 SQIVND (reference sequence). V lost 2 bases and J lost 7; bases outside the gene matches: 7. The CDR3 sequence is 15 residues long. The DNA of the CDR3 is TGTGCCAGTAGTATACGCGGGGGGTTCGGGAATGAGCAGTTCTTC. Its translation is CASSIRGGFGNEQFF.

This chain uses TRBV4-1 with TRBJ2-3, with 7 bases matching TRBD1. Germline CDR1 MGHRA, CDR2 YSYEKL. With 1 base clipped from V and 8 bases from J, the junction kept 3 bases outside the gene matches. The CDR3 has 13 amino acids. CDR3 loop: CASSQGGQTTQYF. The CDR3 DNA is TGCGCCAGCAGCCAAGGGGGACAGACTACGCAGTATTTT.

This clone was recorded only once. The CDR3 DNA is TGCGCCAGCAGCTTGGCAGGACTAGCGGGGGTGACAGATACGCAGTATTTT. Protein sequence: CASSLAGLAGVTDTQYF. The gene calls are TRBV5-1 and TRBJ2-3; 13 positions match TRBD2. The V gene's germline CDR1 is SGHRS and CDR2 YFSETQ. The length of the CDR3 is 17 residues. Germline trimming cut 0 bases from V and 3 bases from J; bases unmatched to any gene: 4.